This TCR beta chain originates from a study of cytomegalovirus exposure and HLA in healthy donors. With 60 Vbeta and 13 Jbeta primers, the PCR was carried out. Profiling relied on immunoSEQ multiplex PCR, and the TCRdb table lists in-frame clones only, not all of them. The sample records some 150,000 clones, just under 85% being singletons. This CDR3 region has 16 residues. Germline CDR1 is MDHEN and CDR2 is SYDVKM. V shed 1 base and J 3 bases; nucleotides not matched to a gene: 6. This receptor was obtained from a young man in good health and CMV-seropositive. The source material was PBMCs. This chain connects TRBV28 to TRBJ2-7, with 10 bases matching TRBD2. The CDR3 is CASSLFASGRVYEQYF. In DNA, the CDR3 is TGTGCCAGCAGTTTATTTGCTAGCGGGAGAGTCTACGAGCAGTACTTC.